This TCR beta chain was retrieved from a study of cytomegalovirus exposure and HLA in healthy donors. Study-level points and caveats: HLA-A and HLA-B allele assignments for most subjects were reportedly predicted accurately using TCR beta sequences. A further, later analysis showed that HLA-associated TCR beta chains (compared with equally common others) were more clonally expanded. Later, an analysis found that common viral pathogens appeared to be linked with several of the most significant clusters. The study put 150 to 200 TCR beta chains on its list as cytomegalovirus-associated.

A word on this clone: The antigen is not known. The identical CDR3 is also encoded by other nucleotide sequences in the sample.

The PCR made use of 60 Vbeta and 13 Jbeta primers. Clones were read by immunoSEQ multiplex PCR, and TCRdb kept only the in-frame ones, dropping some. Found here are 150,000 to 200,000 clones, around 81% of them singletons; the top ten hold about 1.7%. CDR1 SNHLY and CDR2 FYNNEI come from the germline V gene. Germline trimming cut 4 bases from V and 5 bases from J; bases unmatched to any gene: 6. CDR3 size: 14 residues. The chain couples TRBV2 to TRBJ1-2, with 8 bases identical to TRBD1. This TCR was sampled from a man aged 18 to 29 in good health and CMV-seronegative. Sequencing input: PBMCs. The CDR3 DNA follows: TGTGCCAGCAGTGTCGGACAGGGCCTGTATGGCTACACCTTC. Translating gives CASSVGQGLYGYTF.